This T cell receptor beta chain is from a study of T-cell memory formation after mild COVID-19. Study as a whole: TCR clusters showed largely donor specificity.

To note about this clonotype: Its antigen is as yet unknown.

MiXCR was run by TCRdb on the 5' RACE reads, yielding one entry per CDR3 protein. The repertoire includes approximately 500,000 distinct CDR3 sequences, 20% to 25% of them detected once, and around 12% sits in the top ten. Study-level findings and limits: Within pre-infection memory, some responding clones were found, suggesting cross-reactive memory joined. Most CD4+ clones that shrank were in CM and EM, while CD8+ ones turned up in EMRA. Among clones peaking at day 37 in the second wave, SARS-CoV-2 specificity remained unconfirmed.

The material sequenced was PBMCs or a T cell subset sorted from them (not recorded which). The TCR sequence derives from an adult woman who had mild COVID-19 (a few samples of this study predate the infection). Cell type and time point are not known.

The CDR3 sequence is CASSRMNPNTGELFF. The CDR3 DNA sequence: TGCGCCAGCAGCCGCATGAACCCGAACACCGGGGAGCTGTTTTTT. The rearrangement uses TRBV5-1 and TRBJ2-2; D unclear. The ends were cut back, 4 bases at V and 0 bases at J, with 10 bases in the middle. Per germline, CDR1 SGHRS and CDR2 YFSETQ. The CDR3 has 15 residues.